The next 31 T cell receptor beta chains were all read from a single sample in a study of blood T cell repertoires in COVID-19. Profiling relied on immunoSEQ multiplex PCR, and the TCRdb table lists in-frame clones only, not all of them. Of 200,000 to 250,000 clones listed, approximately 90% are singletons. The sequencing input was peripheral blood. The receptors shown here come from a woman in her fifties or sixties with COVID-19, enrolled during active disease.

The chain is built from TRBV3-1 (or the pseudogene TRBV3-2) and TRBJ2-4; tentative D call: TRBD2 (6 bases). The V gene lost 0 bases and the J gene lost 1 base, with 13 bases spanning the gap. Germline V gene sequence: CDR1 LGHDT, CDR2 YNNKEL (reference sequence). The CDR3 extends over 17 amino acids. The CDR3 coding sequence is TGTGCCAGCAGCCAAGAAGTTGGTGGAGGGGCCAAAAACATTCAGTACTTC. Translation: CASSQEVGGGAKNIQYF.

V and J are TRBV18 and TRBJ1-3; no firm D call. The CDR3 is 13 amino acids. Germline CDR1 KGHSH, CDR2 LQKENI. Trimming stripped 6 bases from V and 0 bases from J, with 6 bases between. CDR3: CASSPFSGNTIYF. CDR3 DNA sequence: TGTGCCAGCTCCCCGTTCTCTGGAAACACCATATATTTT.

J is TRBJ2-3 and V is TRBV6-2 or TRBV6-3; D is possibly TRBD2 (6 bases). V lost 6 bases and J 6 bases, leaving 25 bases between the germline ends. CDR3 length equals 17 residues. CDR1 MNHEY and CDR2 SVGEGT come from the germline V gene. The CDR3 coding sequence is TGTGCCAGCAGCTCTCTGGGGCGGGACGTCTATGGGGATACGCAGTATTTT. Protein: CASSSLGRDVYGDTQYF.

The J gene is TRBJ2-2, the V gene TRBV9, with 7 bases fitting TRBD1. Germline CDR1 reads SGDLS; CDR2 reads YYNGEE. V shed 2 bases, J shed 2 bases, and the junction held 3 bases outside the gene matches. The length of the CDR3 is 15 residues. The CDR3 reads CASSVGTANTGELFF. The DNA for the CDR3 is TGTGCCAGCAGCGTCGGGACAGCTAACACCGGGGAGCTGTTTTTT.

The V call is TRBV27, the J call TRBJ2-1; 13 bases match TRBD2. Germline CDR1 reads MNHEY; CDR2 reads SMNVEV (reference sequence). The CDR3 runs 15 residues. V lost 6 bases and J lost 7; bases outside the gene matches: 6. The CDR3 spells CASRPGLAGRNEQFF. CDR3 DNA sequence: TGTGCCAGCAGGCCGGGACTAGCGGGGCGGAATGAGCAGTTCTTC.

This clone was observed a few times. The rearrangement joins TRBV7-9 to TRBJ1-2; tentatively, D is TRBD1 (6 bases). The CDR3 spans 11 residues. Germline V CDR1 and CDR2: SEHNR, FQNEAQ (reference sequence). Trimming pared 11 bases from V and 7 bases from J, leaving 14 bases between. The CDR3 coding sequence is TGTGCCGGGGTGGGGGCGCGTGGCTACACCTTC. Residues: CAGVGARGYTF.

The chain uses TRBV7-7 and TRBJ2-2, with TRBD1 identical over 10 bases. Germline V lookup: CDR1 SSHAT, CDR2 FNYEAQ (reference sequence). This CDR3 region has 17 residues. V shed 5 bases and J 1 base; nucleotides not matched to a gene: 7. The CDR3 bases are TGTGCCAGCAGCCCGGGACAGGGGCTCTGGAACACCGGGGAGCTGTTTTTT. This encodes CASSPGQGLWNTGELFF.

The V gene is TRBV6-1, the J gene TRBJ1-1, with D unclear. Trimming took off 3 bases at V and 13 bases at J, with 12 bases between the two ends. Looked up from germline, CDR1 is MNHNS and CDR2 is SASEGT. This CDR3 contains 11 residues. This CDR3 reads CASSDSIFGFF. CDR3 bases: TGTGCCAGCAGTGATTCCATTTTCGGTTTCTTT.

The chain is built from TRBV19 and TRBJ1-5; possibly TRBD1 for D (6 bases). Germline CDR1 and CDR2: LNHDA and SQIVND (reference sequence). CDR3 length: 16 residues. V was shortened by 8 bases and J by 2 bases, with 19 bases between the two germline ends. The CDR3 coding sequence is TGTGCCAGTGATTGGGGTCGGGGGGGCGGCAATCAGCCCCAGCATTTT. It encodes CASDWGRGGGNQPQHF.

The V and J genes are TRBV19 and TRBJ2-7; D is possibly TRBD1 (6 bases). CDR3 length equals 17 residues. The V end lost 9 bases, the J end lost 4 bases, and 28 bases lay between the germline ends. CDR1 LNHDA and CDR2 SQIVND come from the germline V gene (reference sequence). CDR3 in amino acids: CASTSNTGRLHVYEQYV. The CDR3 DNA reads TGTGCCAGCACCAGCAACACAGGGCGCCTCCACGTTTACGAGCAGTACGTC.

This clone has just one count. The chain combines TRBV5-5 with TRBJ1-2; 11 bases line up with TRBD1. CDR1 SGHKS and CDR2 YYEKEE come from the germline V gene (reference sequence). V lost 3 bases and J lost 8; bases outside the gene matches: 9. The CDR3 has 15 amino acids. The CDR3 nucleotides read TGTGCCAGCAGCTGGGGAGGACAGGGGGCGAAGGGCTACACCTTC. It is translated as CASSWGGQGAKGYTF.

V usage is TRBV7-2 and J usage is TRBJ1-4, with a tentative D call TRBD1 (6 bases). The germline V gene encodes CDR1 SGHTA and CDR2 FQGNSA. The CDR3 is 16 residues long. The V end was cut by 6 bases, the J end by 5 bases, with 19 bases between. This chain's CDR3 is CASSLWGGEENEKLFF. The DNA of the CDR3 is TGTGCCAGCAGTCTATGGGGGGGCGAGGAGAATGAAAAACTGTTTTTT.

In DNA form, the CDR3 reads TGTGCCAGCAGCGCCGCCGGGGGGCTCTCTGGAAACACCATATATTTT. Translation: CASSAAGGLSGNTIYF. V gene TRBV9 combines with J gene TRBJ1-3, with a tentative D call TRBD1 (6 bases). This CDR3 has 16 amino acids. CDR1 is SGDLS, CDR2 YYNGEE, per germline. The germline V and J ends were trimmed by 3 bases and 0 bases, with 13 bases remaining between them.

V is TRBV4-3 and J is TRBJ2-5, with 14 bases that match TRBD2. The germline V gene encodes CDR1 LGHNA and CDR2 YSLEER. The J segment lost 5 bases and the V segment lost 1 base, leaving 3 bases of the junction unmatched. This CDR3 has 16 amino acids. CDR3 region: CASSQGTSGGWETQYF. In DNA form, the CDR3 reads TGCGCCAGCAGCCAAGGGACTAGCGGGGGGTGGGAGACCCAGTACTTC.

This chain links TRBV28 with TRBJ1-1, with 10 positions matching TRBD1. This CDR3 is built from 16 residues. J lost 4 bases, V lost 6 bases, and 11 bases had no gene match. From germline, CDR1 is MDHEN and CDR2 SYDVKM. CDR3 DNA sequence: TGTGCCAGCAGGGACCAGGACAGGGGGTTAATCACTGAAGCTTTCTTT. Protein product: CASRDQDRGLITEAFF.

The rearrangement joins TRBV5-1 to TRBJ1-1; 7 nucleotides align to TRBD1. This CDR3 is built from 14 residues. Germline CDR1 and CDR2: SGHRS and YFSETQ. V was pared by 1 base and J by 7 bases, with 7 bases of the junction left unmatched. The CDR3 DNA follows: TGCGCCAGCAGCTTGAATACAGGGGTGATTGAAGCTTTCTTT. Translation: CASSLNTGVIEAFF.

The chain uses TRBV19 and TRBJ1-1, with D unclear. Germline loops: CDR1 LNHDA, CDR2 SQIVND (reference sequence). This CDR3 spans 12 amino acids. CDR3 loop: CAAAGVRPEAFF. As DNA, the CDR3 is TGTGCAGCAGCCGGGGTCCGCCCTGAAGCTTTCTTT.

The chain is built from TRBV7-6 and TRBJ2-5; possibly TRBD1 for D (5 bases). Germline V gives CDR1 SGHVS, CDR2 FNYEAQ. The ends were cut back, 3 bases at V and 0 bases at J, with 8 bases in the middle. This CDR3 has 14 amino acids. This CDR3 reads CASSFLDNQETQYF. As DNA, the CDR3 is TGTGCCAGCAGCTTCTTGGACAACCAAGAGACCCAGTACTTC. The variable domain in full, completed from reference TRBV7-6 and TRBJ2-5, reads GAGVSQSPRYKVTKRGQDVALRCDPISGHVSLYWYRQALGQGPEFLTYFNYEAQQDKSGLPNDRFSAERPEGSISTLTIQRTEQRDSAMYRCASSFLDNQETQYFGPGTRLLVL.

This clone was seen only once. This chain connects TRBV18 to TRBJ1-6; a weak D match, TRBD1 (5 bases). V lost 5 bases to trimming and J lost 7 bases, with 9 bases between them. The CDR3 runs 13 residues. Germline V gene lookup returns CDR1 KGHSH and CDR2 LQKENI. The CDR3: CASSTDRNSPLHF. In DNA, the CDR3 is TGTGCCAGCTCAACAGACAGAAATTCACCCCTCCACTTT. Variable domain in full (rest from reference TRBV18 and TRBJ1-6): NAGVMQNPRHLVRRRGQEARLRCSPMKGHSHVYWYRQLPEEGLKFMVYLQKENIIDESGMPKERFSAEFPKEGPSILRIQQVVRGDSAAYFCASSTDRNSPLHFGNGTRLTVT.

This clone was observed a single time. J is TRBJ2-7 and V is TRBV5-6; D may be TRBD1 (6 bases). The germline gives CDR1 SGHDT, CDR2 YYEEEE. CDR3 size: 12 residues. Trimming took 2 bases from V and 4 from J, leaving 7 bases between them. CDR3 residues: CASSFTGYEQYV. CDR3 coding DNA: TGTGCCAGCAGCTTTACAGGGTACGAGCAGTACGTC.

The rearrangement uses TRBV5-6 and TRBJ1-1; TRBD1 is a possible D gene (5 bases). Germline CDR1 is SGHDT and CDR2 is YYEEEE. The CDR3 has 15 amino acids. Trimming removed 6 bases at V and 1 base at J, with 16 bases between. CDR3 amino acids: CASNRPGGKNTEAFF. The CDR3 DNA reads TGTGCCAGCAACCGTCCCGGGGGAAAGAACACTGAAGCTTTCTTT. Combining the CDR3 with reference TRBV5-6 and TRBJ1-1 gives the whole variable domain DAGVTQSPTHLIKTRGQQVTLRCSPKSGHDTVSWYQQALGQGPQFIFQYYEEEERQRGNFPDRFSGHQFPNYSSELNVNALLLGDSALYLCASNRPGGKNTEAFFGQGTRLTVV.

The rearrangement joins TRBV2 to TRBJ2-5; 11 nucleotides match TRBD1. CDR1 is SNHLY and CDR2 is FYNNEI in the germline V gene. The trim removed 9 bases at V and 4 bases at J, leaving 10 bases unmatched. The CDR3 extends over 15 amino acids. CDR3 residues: CASQPGTGGRETQYF. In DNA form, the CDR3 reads TGTGCCAGTCAGCCCGGGACAGGGGGGAGAGAGACCCAGTACTTC.

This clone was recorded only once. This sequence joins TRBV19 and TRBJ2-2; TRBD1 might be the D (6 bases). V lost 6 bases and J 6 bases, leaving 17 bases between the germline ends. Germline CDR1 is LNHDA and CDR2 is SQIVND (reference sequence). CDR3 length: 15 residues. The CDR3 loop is CASSDYSRGAGELFF. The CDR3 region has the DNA TGTGCCAGTAGCGACTACTCCAGGGGTGCCGGGGAGCTGTTTTTT.

The CDR3 DNA sequence: TGTGCCAGCCGACCCACTTCCCGGGCGGGGGGGCAGGGTGAGCAGTTCTTC. Encoded protein: CASRPTSRAGGQGEQFF. The chain links TRBV7-9 to TRBJ2-1, with 9 nucleotides matching TRBD2. The trim removed 8 bases at V and 9 bases at J, leaving 20 bases unmatched. The CDR3 contains 17 residues. Per germline, CDR1 SEHNR and CDR2 FQNEAQ (reference sequence).

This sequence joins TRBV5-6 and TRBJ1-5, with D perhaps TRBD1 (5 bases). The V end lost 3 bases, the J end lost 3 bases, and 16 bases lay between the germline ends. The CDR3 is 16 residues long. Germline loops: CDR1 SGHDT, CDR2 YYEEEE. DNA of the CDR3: TGTGCCAGCAGCTCCCAAGGCAGGGAATCCAATCAGCCCCAGCATTTT. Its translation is CASSSQGRESNQPQHF.

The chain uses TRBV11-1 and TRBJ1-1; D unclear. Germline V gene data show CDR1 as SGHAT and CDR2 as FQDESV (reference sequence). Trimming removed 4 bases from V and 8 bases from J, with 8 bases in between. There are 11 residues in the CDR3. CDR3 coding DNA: TGTGCCAGCAGCTGGCCAGCGGAAGCTTTCTTT. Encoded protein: CASSWPAEAFF.

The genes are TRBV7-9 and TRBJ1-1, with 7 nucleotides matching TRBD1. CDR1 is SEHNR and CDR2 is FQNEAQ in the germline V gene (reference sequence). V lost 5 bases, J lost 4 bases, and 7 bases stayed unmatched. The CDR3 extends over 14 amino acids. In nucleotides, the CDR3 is TGTGCCAGCAGCCCCTGGACAGGCAGCACTGAAGCTTTCTTT. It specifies CASSPWTGSTEAFF.

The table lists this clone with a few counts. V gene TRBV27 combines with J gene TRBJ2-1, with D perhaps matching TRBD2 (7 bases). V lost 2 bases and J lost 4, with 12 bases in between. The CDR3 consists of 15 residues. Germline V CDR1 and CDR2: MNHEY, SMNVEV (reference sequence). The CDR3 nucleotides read TGTGCCAGCAGTTTAAGGCGGGGGCCTTACAATGAGCAGTTCTTC. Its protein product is CASSLRRGPYNEQFF.

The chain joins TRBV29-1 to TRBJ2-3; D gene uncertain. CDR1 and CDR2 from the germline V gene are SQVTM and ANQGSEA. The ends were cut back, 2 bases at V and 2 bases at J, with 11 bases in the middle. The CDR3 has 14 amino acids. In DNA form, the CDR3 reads TGCAGCGTTGAACTTGGGCTGACCACAGATACGCAGTATTTT. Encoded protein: CSVELGLTTDTQYF.

The CDR3 spells CASNPGFRAYEQYV. CDR3 DNA sequence: TGTGCCAGCAATCCAGGGTTTAGGGCCTACGAGCAGTACGTC. The V gene is TRBV6-5, the J gene TRBJ2-7, with D possibly being TRBD1 (5 bases). Trimming stripped 7 bases from V and 2 bases from J, with 15 bases between. Per germline, CDR1 MNHEY and CDR2 SVGAGI. This CDR3 contains 14 residues.

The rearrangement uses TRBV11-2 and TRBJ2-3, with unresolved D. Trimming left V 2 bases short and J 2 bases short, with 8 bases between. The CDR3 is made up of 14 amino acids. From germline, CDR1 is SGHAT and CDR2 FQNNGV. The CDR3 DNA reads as TGTGCCAGCAGCTTAATGTGGCCCACAGATACGCAGTATTTT. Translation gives CASSLMWPTDTQYF. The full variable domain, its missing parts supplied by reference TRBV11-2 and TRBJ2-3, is EAGVAQSPRYKIIEKRQSVAFWCNPISGHATLYWYQQILGQGPKLLIQFQNNGVVDDSQLPKDRFSAERLKGVDSTLKIQPAKLEDSAVYLCASSLMWPTDTQYFGPGTRLTVL.